Presented here are 22 T cell receptor beta chains from one specimen sequenced in a study of cytomegalovirus exposure and HLA in healthy donors. It was with 60 Vbeta and 13 Jbeta primers that the PCR ran. The method was immunoSEQ multiplex PCR; TCRdb's version includes in-frame clones alone and lacks a portion of them. This sample carries over 130,000 clones, roughly three quarters of them seen once, and the ten largest clones take under 2%. The sequenced sample was PBMCs. The receptors stem from a woman younger than 45 in good health and CMV-seronegative.

The chain is built from TRBV18 and TRBJ2-7; D is uncertain. Trimming left V 1 base short and J 5 bases short, with 6 bases between. Germline V CDR1 and CDR2: KGHSH, LQKENI. The CDR3 extends over 12 amino acids. The CDR3 region is CASSPRGDEQYV. CDR3 DNA: TGTGCCAGCTCACCACGAGGCGACGAGCAGTACGTC.

This chain connects TRBV2 to TRBJ2-5; possible D gene TRBD2, 6 bases. TRBJ2-7 matches the DNA end more closely, so the J call is doubtful. CDR1 is SNHLY, CDR2 FYNNEI, per germline. This CDR3 is built from 17 residues. The CDR3 reads CASRRELPGSGAYEQYF. CDR3 nucleotides: TGTGCCAGCCGACGGGAGTTACCGGGTTCTGGCGCCTACGAGCAGTACTTC.

This clone was picked up a small number of times. The V and J genes are TRBV18 and TRBJ1-2; D perhaps matches TRBD1 (6 bases). The V end was cut by 2 bases, the J end by 3 bases, with 10 bases between. The germline gives CDR1 KGHSH, CDR2 LQKENI. The CDR3 totals 14 residues. The CDR3 coding sequence is TGTGCCAGCTCACCATCGACAGGATACTATGGCTACACCTTC. Translation gives CASSPSTGYYGYTF. The full variable domain, with the rest looked up from reference TRBV18 and TRBJ1-2, is NAGVMQNPRHLVRRRGQEARLRCSPMKGHSHVYWYRQLPEEGLKFMVYLQKENIIDESGMPKERFSAEFPKEGPSILRIQQVVRGDSAAYFCASSPSTGYYGYTFGSGTRLTVV.

This chain connects TRBV28 to TRBJ1-2; tentatively, D is TRBD1 (5 bases). The germline V gene encodes CDR1 MDHEN and CDR2 SYDVKM. The germline V and J ends were trimmed by 2 bases and 9 bases, with 7 bases remaining between them. The CDR3 loop spans 11 amino acids. CDR3 in DNA: TGTGCCAGCAGTTTAGACAGAAGCTACACCTTC. Its protein is CASSLDRSYTF.

The V call is TRBV5-1, the J call TRBJ1-1; 8 nucleotides agree with TRBD1. Germline V gives CDR1 SGHRS, CDR2 YFSETQ. The CDR3 is made up of 15 amino acids. The V and J ends lost 0 bases and 8 bases, in that order; junction bases with no gene match: 9. CDR3 amino acids: CASSLVTLGQGEAFF. The CDR3 DNA reads as TGCGCCAGCAGCTTGGTCACCCTAGGACAGGGAGAAGCTTTCTTT.

This chain uses TRBV2 with TRBJ1-5, with a possible D match to TRBD1 (5 bases). The V gene lost 4 bases and the J gene lost 3 bases, with 13 bases spanning the gap. The CDR3 is 15 residues long. Germline V gene sequence: CDR1 SNHLY, CDR2 FYNNEI. The CDR3 DNA reads TGTGCCAGCAGTGGTTGGGGGGGGGACAATCAGCCCCAGCATTTT. This encodes CASSGWGGDNQPQHF.

The chain recombines TRBV5-1 with TRBJ2-1; 8 nucleotides line up with TRBD2. The CDR3 has 15 amino acids. The V segment lost 4 bases and the J segment 0 bases; nucleotides outside the gene matches: 3. Germline CDR1 and CDR2: SGHRS and YFSETQ. The DNA of the CDR3 is TGCGCCAGCAGCCGGGAGGGGGGCTCCTACAATGAGCAGTTCTTC. It yields the protein CASSREGGSYNEQFF.

The chain combines TRBV7-2 with TRBJ2-5, with TRBD2 identical over 8 bases. CDR3 length: 15 amino acids. V dropped 5 bases and J dropped 8; count of bases not matched to a gene: 13. Germline assignment: CDR1 SGHTA and CDR2 FQGNSA. The CDR3 loop reads CASSATAGGSITQYF. The CDR3 nucleotides are TGTGCCAGCAGCGCCACTGCGGGGGGATCCATTACCCAGTACTTC.

The chain combines TRBV5-1 with TRBJ2-1, with D possibly being TRBD2 (6 bases). In germline, CDR1 is SGHRS, CDR2 YFSETQ. The CDR3 is 16 residues long. V lost 0 bases, J lost 2 bases, and 12 bases lay in between. The CDR3 DNA sequence: TGCGCCAGCAGCTTGGCCGGGACTTTAACCTACAATGAGCAGTTCTTC. This encodes CASSLAGTLTYNEQFF.

V and J are TRBV6-6 and TRBJ2-7; 12 bases are shared with TRBD1. After removal of 5 bases from V and 6 bases from J, the junction contained 8 bases not matched to a gene. CDR1 is MNHNY and CDR2 is SVGAGI in the germline V gene (reference sequence). CDR3 size: 15 residues. The CDR3 nucleotides are TGTGCCAGCAGTGACACCGGGACAGGGGGCGTCGAGCAGTACTTC. Protein sequence: CASSDTGTGGVEQYF.

The gene calls are TRBV18 and TRBJ2-3; no firm D call. Germline values: CDR1 KGHSH, CDR2 LQKENI. The CDR3 consists of 14 residues. V dropped 4 bases and J dropped 0 bases, with 8 bases sitting between them. The CDR3 nucleotides read TGTGCCAGCTCACTATCTTCTAGCACAGATACGCAGTATTTT. Protein sequence: CASSLSSSTDTQYF.

This sequence joins TRBV7-3 and TRBJ1-6; TRBD1 agrees at 9 bases. The length of the CDR3 is 16 residues. Germline V gene data show CDR1 as SGHTA and CDR2 as FQGTGA. With V trimmed by 5 bases and J by 3 bases, 5 bases remained unmatched. Here the CDR3 DNA reads TGTGCCAGCAGCAAAGGGACAGGGCTCTATAATTCACCCCTCCACTTT. This codes for CASSKGTGLYNSPLHF.

The chain recombines TRBV29-1 with TRBJ2-5; TRBD1 is a possible D gene (5 bases). CDR1 SQVTM and CDR2 ANQGSEA come from the germline V gene. The CDR3 consists of 14 residues. The V gene lost 0 bases and the J gene lost 7 bases, with 15 bases spanning the gap. DNA for the CDR3: TGCAGCGTTGAAGATGTTTGGGGCGCAGGGACCCAGTACTTC. It yields the protein CSVEDVWGAGTQYF. Full variable domain (remainder filled in from reference TRBV29-1 and TRBJ2-5): SAVISQKPSRDICQRGTSLTIQCQVDSQVTMMFWYRQQPGQSLTLIATANQGSEATYESGFVIDKFPISRPNLTFSTLTVSNMSPEDSSIYLCSVEDVWGAGTQYFGPGTRLLVL.

This clone was detected only a few times. The V and J genes are TRBV6-1 and TRBJ1-2; D uncertain. Germline CDR1 and CDR2: MNHNS and SASEGT. The CDR3 totals 12 residues. V was cut by 3 bases and J by 3 bases, with 5 bases left in between. In DNA, the CDR3 is TGTGCCAGCAGTGATATTGACTATGGCTACACCTTC. Encoded protein: CASSDIDYGYTF.

The rearrangement joins TRBV13 to TRBJ2-3, with 8 bases fitting TRBD1. The CDR3 is made up of 15 amino acids. After removal of 5 bases from V and 1 base from J, the junction contained 5 bases not matched to a gene. Per germline, CDR1 PRHDT and CDR2 FYEKMQ (reference sequence). The CDR3 nucleotides are TGTGCCAGCAGCCCACCGGGACAGGGCACAGATACGCAGTATTTT. Translating gives CASSPPGQGTDTQYF. The full variable domain, rest sourced from reference TRBV13 and TRBJ2-3, is AAGVIQSPRHLIKEKRETATLKCYPIPRHDTVYWYQQGPGQDPQFLISFYEKMQSDKGSIPDRFSAQQFSDYHSELNMSSLELGDSALYFCASSPPGQGTDTQYFGPGTRLTVL.

The chain recombines TRBV7-2 with TRBJ2-2; TRBD2 might be the D (6 bases). Germline V CDR1 and CDR2: SGHTA, FQGNSA. The CDR3 has 16 amino acids. Trimming shortened V by 4 bases and J by 7 bases, and 19 bases separated the two germline ends. The CDR3 loop reads CASSSLTGLTYGELFF. The DNA of the CDR3 is TGTGCCAGCAGCTCGTTAACGGGACTCACTTACGGGGAGCTGTTTTTT. The variable domain in full, with the rest retrieved from reference TRBV7-2 and TRBJ2-2, is GAGVSQSPSNKVTEKGKDVELRCDPISGHTALYWYRQSLGQGLEFLIYFQGNSAPDKSGLPSDRFSAERTGGSVSTLTIQRTQQEDSAVYLCASSSLTGLTYGELFFGEGSRLTVL.

The chain has TRBV30 and TRBJ1-6; D perhaps matches TRBD1 (5 bases). The CDR3 length is 15 residues. The germline gives CDR1 GTSNPN, CDR2 SVGIG (reference sequence). Trimming stripped 0 bases from V and 10 bases from J, with 16 bases between. In nucleotides, the CDR3 is TGTGCCTGGAGTGTACCAGGGAGGGAGTACTCACCCCTCCACTTT. It yields the protein CAWSVPGREYSPLHF.

The rearrangement joins TRBV2 to TRBJ2-1; D might be TRBD2 (7 bases). Germline V lookup: CDR1 SNHLY, CDR2 FYNNEI. Trimming pared 2 bases from V and 6 bases from J, leaving 17 bases between. This CDR3 region has 16 residues. Here the CDR3 DNA reads TGTGCCAGCAGTGAATTGGGGGGGCGACTAGTCAATGAGCAGTTCTTC. This encodes CASSELGGRLVNEQFF.

The V gene is TRBV7-9, the J gene TRBJ2-7; possible D gene TRBD1, 5 bases. Germline assignment: CDR1 SEHNR and CDR2 FQNEAQ (reference sequence). The CDR3 runs 15 residues. Between the trimmed V and J ends, which lost 5 bases and 1 base, there was a span of 15 bases. The CDR3: CASSPGTGASYEQYF. The CDR3 DNA reads as TGTGCCAGCAGCCCCGGTACAGGCGCTTCCTACGAGCAGTACTTC.

V is TRBV2 and J is TRBJ2-7, with a weak D call TRBD2 (6 bases). CDR3 length: 13 amino acids. Germline V gives CDR1 SNHLY, CDR2 FYNNEI. Trimming stripped 5 bases from V and 6 bases from J, with 14 bases between. CDR3 protein: CASSPDYSLEQYF. The CDR3 DNA is TGTGCCAGCAGTCCGGACTATTCCCTCGAGCAGTACTTC. The variable domain in full, with the rest retrieved from reference TRBV2 and TRBJ2-7, is EPEVTQTPSHQVTQMGQEVILRCVPISNHLYFYWYRQILGQKVEFLVSFYNNEISEKSEIFDDQFSVERPDGSNFTLKIRSTKLEDSAMYFCASSPDYSLEQYFGPGTRLTVT.

The chain couples TRBV4-1 to TRBJ1-5; D gene ambiguous. CDR3 length: 14 amino acids. Germline V lookup: CDR1 MGHRA, CDR2 YSYEKL. The V and J ends lost 4 bases and 0 bases respectively, with 7 bases between them. For the CDR3, the DNA is TGCGCCAGCAGCCCTCACAGTAGCAATCAGCCCCAGCATTTT. This encodes CASSPHSSNQPQHF.

This clone was seen more than once but under ten times. The chain combines TRBV9 with TRBJ1-1; D perhaps matches TRBD1 (5 bases). CDR3 length: 14 residues. The germline CDR1 and CDR2 sequences are SGDLS and YYNGEE. The V end lost 1 base, the J end lost 0 bases, and 7 bases lay between the germline ends. The CDR3 region is CASSVTGMNTEAFF. In nucleotides, the CDR3 is TGTGCCAGCAGCGTAACAGGAATGAACACTGAAGCTTTCTTT.